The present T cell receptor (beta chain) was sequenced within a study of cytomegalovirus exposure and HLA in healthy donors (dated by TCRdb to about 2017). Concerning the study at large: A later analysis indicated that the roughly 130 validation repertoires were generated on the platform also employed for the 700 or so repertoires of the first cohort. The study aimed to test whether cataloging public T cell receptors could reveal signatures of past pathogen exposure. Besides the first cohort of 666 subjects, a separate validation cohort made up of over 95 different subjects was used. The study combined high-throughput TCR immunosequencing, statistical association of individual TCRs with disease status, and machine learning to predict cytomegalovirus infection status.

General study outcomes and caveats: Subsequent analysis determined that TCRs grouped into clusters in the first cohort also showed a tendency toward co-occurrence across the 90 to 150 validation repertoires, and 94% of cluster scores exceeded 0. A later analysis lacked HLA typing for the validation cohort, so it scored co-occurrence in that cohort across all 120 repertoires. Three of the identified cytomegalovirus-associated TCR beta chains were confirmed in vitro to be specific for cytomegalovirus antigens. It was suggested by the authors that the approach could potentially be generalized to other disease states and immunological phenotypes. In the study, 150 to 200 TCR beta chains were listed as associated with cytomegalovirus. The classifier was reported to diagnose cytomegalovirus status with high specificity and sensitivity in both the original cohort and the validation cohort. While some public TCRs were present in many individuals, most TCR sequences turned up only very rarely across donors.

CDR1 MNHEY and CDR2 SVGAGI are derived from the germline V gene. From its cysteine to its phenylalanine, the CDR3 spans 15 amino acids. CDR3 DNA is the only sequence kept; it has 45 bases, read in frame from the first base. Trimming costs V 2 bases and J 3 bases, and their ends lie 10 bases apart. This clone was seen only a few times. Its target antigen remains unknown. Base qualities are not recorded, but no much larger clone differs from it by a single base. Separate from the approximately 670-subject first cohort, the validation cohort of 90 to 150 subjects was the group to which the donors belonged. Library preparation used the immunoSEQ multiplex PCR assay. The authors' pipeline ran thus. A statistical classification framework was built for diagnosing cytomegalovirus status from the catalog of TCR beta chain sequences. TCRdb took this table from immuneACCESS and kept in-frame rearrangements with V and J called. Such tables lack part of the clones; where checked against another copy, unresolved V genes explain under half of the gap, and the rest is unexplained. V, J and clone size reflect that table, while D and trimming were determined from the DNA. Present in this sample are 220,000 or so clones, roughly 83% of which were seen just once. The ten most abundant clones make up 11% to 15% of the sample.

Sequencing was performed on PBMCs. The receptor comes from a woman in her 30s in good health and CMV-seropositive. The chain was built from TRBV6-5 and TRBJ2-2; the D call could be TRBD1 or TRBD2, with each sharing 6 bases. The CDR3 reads CASSYGGRDTGELFF. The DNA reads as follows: TGTGCCAGCAGTTACGGGGGGCGAGACACCGGGGAGCTGTTTTTT.